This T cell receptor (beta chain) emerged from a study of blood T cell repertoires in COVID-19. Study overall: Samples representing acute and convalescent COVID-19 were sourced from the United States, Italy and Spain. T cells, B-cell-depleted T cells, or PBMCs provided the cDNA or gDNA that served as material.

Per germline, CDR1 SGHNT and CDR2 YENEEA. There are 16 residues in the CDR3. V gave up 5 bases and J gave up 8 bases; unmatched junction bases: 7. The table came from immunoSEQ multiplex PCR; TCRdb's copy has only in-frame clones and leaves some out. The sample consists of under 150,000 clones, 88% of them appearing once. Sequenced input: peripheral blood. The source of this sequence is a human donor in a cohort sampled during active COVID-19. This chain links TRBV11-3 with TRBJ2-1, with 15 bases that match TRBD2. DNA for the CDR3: TGTGCCAGCAGCGCCGGACTAGCGGGGGGGCCCGATGAGCAGTTCTTC. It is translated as CASSAGLAGGPDEQFF.